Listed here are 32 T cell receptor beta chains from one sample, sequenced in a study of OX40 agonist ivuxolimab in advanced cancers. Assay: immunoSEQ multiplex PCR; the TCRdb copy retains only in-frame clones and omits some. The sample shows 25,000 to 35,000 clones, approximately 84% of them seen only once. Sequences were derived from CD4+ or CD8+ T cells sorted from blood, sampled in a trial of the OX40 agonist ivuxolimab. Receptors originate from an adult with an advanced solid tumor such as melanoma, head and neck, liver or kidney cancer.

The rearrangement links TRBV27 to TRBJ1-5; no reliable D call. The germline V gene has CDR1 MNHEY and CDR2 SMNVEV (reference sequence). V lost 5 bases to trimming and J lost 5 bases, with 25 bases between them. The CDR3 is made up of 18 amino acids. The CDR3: CASSRTSSSGPFDQPQHF. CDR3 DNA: TGTGCCAGCAGTCGGACCTCATCCTCCGGCCCTTTTGATCAGCCCCAGCATTTT.

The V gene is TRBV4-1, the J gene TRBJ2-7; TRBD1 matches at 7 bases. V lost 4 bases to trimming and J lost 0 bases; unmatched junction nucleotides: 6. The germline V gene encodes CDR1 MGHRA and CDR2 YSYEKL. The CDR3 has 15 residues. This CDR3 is CASSRDGTASYEQYF. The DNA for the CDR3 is TGCGCCAGCAGCCGTGACGGGACAGCCTCCTACGAGCAGTACTTC.

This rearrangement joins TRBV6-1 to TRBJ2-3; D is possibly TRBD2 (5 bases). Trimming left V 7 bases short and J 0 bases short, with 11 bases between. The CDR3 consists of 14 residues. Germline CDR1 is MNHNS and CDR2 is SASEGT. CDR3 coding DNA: TGTGCCAGCATCCCGAGGGATAGCACAGATACGCAGTATTTT. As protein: CASIPRDSTDTQYF.

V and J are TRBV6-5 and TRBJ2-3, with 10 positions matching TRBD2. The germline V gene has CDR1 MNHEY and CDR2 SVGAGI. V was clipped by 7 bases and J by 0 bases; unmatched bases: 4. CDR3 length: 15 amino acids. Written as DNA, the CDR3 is TGTGCCAGCAACCTAGCGGGGGCGAGCACAGATACGCAGTATTTT. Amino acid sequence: CASNLAGASTDTQYF.

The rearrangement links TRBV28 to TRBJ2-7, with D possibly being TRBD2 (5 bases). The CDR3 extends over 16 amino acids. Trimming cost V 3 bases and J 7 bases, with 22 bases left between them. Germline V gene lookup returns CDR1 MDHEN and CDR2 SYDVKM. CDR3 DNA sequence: TGTGCCAGCAGTTTCAAGATGGAGGTTCCCCGGATTGAGCAGTACTTC. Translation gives CASSFKMEVPRIEQYF.

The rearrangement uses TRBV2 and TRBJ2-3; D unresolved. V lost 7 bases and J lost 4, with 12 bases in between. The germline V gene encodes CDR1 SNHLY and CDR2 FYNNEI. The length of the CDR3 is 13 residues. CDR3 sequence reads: CASNSNDADTQYF. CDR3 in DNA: TGTGCCAGCAATTCTAACGATGCAGATACGCAGTATTTT.

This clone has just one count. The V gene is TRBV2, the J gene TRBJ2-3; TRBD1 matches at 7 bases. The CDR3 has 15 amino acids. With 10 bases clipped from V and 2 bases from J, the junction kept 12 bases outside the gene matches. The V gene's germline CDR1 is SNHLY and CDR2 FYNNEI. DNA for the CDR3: TGTGCCAATTTAGAGGGACAGACTTACACAGATACGCAGTATTTT. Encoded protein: CANLEGQTYTDTQYF.

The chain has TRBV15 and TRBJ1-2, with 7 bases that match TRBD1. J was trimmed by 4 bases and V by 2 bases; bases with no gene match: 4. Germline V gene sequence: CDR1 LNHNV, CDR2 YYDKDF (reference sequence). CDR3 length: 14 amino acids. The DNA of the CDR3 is TGTGCCACCAGCAGATCGGGACAGACCTATGGCTACACCTTC. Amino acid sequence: CATSRSGQTYGYTF. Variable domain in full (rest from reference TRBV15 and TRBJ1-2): DAMVIQNPRYQVTQFGKPVTLSCSQTLNHNVMYWYQQKSSQAPKLLFHYYDKDFNNEADTPDNFQSRRPNTSFCFLDIRSPGLGDTAMYLCATSRSGQTYGYTFGSGTRLTVV.

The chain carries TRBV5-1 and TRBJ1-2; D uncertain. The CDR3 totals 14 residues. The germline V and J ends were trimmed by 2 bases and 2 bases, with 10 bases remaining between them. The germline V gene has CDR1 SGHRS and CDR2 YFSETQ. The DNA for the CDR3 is TGCGCCAGCAGCTTAAGTACTTTCAACTATGGCTACACCTTC. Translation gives CASSLSTFNYGYTF.

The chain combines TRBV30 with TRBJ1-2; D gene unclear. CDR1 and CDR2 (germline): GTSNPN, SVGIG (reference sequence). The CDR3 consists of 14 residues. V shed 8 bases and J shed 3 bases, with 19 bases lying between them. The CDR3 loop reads CAQDSGVEDYGYTF. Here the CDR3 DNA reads TGTGCCCAGGATTCCGGGGTGGAAGACTATGGCTACACCTTC.

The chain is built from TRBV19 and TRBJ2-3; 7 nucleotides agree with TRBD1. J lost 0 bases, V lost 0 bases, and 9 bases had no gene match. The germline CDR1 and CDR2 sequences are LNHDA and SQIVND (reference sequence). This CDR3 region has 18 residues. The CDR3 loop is CASSIERTGITSTDTQYF. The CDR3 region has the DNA TGTGCCAGTAGTATAGAACGGACAGGCATAACTAGCACAGATACGCAGTATTTT.

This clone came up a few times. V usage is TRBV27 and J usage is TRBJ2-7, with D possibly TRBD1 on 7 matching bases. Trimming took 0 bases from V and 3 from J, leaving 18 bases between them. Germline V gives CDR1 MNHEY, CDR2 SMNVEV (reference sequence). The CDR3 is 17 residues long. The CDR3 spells CASSLSARAGGSYEQYF. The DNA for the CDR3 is TGTGCCAGCAGTTTATCTGCGAGGGCAGGGGGGAGCTACGAGCAGTACTTC.

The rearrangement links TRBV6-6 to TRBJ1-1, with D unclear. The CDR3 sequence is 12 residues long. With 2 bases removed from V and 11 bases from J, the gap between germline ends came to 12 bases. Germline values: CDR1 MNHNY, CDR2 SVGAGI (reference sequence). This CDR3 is CASSYGRWEAFF. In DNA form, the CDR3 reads TGTGCCAGCAGTTACGGCCGTTGGGAGGCTTTCTTT.

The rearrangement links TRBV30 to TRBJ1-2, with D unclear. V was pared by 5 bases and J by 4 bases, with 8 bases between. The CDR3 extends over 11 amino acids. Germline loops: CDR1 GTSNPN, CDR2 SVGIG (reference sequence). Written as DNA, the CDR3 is TGTGCCTGGTACGCGGGCTATGGCTACACCTTC. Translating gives CAWYAGYGYTF.

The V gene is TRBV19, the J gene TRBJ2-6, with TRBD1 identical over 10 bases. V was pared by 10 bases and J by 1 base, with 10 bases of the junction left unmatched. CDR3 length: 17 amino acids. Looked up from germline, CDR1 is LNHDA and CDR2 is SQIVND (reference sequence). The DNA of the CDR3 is TGTGCCACCCATCGACAGGGGGCTCCGTCTGGGGCCAACGTCCTGACTTTC. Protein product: CATHRQGAPSGANVLTF.

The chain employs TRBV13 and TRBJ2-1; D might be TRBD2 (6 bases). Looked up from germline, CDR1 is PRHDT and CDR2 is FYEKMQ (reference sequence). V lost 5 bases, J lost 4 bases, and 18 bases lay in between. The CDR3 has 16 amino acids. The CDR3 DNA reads TGTGCCAGCAGCCTTCGACTAGGAGAAAGATACAATGAGCAGTTCTTC. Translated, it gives CASSLRLGERYNEQFF.

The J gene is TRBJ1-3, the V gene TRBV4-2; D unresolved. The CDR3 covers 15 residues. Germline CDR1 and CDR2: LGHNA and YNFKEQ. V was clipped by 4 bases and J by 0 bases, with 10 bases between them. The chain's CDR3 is CASSPGVYSGNTIYF. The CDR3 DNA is TGTGCCAGCAGCCCCGGCGTCTACTCTGGAAACACCATATATTTT.

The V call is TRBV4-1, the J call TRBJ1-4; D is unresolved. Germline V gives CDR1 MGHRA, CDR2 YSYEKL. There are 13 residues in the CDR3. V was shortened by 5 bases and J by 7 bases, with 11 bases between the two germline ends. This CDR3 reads CASSIRGREKLFF. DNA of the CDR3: TGCGCCAGCAGCATTAGAGGGCGTGAAAAACTGTTTTTT.

The CDR3 here is CASSLISGIADTQYF. CDR3 coding DNA: TGTGCCAGCAGTTTGATTAGCGGGATAGCAGATACGCAGTATTTT. The rearrangement links TRBV28 to TRBJ2-3; 8 bases align to TRBD2. The CDR3 totals 15 residues. Germline V gene data show CDR1 as MDHEN and CDR2 as SYDVKM. V dropped 3 bases and J dropped 4; count of bases not matched to a gene: 6.

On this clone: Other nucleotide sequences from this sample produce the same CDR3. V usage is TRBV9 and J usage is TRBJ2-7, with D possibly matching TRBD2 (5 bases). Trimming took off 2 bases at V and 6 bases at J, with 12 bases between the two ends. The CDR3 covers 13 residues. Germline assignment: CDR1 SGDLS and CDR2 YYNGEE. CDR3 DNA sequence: TGTGCCAGCAGCGTCGGGGATTTGAGCGAGCAGTACTTC. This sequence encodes CASSVGDLSEQYF.

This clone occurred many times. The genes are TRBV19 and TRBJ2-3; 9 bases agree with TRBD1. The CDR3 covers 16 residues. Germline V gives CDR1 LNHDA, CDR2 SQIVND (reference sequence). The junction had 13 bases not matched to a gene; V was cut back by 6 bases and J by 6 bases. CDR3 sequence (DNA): TGTGCCAGTAGCCCTCTTCGGGGACAGGGTAGTGATACGCAGTATTTT. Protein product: CASSPLRGQGSDTQYF.

The DNA for the CDR3 is TGTGCCAGCAGCCAAGGGACTAGCGGTAGCACAGATACGCAGTATTTT. This gives the protein CASSQGTSGSTDTQYF. The J gene is TRBJ2-3, the V gene TRBV9; the match to TRBD2 covers 11 bases. V dropped 4 bases and J dropped 0; count of bases not matched to a gene: 4. The CDR3 totals 16 residues. Germline lookup yields CDR1 SGDLS and CDR2 YYNGEE.

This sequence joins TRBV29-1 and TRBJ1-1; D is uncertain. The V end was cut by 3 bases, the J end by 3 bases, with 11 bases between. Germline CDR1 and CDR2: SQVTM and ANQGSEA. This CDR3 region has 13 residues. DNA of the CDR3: TGCAGCGTTGAGGGCTCCGAAGACACTGAAGCTTTCTTT. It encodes CSVEGSEDTEAFF.

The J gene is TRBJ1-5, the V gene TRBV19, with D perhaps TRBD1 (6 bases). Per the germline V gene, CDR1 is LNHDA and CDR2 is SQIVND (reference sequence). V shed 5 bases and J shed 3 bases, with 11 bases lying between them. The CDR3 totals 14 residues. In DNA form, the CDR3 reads TGTGCCAGTAGTGACAGGACCACCAATCAGCCCCAGCATTTT. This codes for CASSDRTTNQPQHF.

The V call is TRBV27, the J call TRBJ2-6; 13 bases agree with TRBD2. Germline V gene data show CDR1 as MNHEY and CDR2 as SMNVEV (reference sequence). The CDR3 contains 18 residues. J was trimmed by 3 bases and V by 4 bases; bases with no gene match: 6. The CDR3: CASSSRLAGGGGANVLTF. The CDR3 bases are TGTGCCAGCAGTTCCCGACTAGCGGGGGGTGGTGGGGCCAACGTCCTGACTTTC.

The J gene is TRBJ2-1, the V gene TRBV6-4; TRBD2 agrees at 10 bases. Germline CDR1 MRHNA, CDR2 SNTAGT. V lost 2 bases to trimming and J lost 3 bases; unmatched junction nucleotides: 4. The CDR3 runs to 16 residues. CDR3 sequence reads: CASSDLLAGDYNEQFF. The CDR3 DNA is TGTGCCAGCAGTGACCTTCTAGCGGGGGACTACAATGAGCAGTTCTTC.

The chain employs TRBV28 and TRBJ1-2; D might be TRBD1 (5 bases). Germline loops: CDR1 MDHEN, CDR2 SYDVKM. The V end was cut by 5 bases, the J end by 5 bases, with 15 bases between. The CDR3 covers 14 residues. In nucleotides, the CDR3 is TGTGCCAGCAGTCCCACGACAGAATTATATGGCTACACCTTC. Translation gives CASSPTTELYGYTF.

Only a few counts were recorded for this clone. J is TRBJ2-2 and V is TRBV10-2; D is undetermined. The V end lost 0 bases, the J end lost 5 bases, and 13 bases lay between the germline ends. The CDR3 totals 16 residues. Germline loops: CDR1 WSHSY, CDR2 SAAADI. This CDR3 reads CASSESSPDGTGELFF. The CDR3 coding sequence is TGCGCCAGCAGTGAGTCGTCCCCCGACGGGACCGGGGAGCTGTTTTTT.

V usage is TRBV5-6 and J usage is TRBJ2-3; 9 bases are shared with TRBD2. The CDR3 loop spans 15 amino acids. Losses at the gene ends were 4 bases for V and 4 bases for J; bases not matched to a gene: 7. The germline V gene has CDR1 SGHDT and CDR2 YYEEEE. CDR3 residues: CASSLAGLGADTQYF. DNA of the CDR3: TGTGCCAGCAGCCTAGCGGGACTGGGGGCAGATACGCAGTATTTT.

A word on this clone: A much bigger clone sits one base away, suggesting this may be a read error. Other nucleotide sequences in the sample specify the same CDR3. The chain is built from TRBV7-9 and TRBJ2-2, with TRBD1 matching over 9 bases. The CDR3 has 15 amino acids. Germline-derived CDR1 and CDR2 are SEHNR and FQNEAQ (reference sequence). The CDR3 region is CASSFPGQGAGELFF. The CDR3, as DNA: TGTGCCAGCAGCTTTCCGGGACAGGGAGCCGGGGAGTTGTTTTTT.

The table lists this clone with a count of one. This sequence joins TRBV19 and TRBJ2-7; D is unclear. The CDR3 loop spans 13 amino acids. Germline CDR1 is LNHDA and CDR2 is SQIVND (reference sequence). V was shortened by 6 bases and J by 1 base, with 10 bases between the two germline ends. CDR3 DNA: TGTGCCAGTAGCCTAGTCGGATCCTACGAGCAGTACTTC. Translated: CASSLVGSYEQYF.

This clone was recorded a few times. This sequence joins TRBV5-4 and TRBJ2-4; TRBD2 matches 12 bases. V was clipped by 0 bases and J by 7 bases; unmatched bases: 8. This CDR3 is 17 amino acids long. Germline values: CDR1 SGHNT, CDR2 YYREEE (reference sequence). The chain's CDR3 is CASSLGTSGGRDNIQYF. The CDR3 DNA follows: TGTGCCAGCAGCTTGGGCACTAGCGGGGGGAGGGATAACATTCAGTACTTC.